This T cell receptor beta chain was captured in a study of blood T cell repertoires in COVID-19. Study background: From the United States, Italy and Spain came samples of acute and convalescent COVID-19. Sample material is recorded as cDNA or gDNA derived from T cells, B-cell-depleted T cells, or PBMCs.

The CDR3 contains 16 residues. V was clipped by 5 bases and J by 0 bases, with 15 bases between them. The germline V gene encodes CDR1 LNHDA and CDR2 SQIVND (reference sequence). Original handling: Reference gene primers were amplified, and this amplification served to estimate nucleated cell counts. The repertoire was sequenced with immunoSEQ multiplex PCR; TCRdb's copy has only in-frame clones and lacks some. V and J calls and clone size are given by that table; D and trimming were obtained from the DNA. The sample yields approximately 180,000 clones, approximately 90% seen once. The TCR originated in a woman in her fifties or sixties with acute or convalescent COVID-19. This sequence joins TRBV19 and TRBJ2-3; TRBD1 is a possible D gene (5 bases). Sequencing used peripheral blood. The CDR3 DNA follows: TGTGCCAGTAGTCCTTACCTGTGGACAAGCACAGATACGCAGTATTTT. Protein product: CASSPYLWTSTDTQYF.